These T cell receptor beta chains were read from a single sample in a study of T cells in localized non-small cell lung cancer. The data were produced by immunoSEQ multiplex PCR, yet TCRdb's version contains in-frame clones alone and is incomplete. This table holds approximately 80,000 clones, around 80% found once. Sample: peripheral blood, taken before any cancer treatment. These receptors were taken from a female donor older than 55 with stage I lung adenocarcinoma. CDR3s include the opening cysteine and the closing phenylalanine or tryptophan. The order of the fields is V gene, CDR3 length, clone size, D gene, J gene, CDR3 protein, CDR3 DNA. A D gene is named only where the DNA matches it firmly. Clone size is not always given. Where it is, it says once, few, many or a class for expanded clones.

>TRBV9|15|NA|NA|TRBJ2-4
CASSVDGYSKNIQYF
TGTGCCAGCAGCGTAGACGGGTATTCCAAAAACATTCAGTACTTC
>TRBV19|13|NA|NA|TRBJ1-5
CASSIEAPQPQHF
TGTGCCAGTAGTATAGAAGCTCCCCAGCCCCAGCATTTT
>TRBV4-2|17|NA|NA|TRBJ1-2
CASSQDHRTELGYGYTF
TGTGCCAGCAGCCAAGATCACCGGACAGAATTGGGTTATGGCTACACCTTC
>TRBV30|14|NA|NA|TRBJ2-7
CACSPTSPSYEQYF
TGTGCCTGTTCACCCACTAGCCCCTCCTACGAGCAGTACTTC
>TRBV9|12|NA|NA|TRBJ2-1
CASSVGFNEQFF
TGTGCCAGCAGCGTAGGTTTCAATGAGCAGTTCTTC
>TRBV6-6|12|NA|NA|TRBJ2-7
CASSSDSYEQYF
TGTGCCAGCAGTTCGGACTCCTACGAGCAGTACTTC
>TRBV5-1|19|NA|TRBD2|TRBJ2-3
CASSSGLAGGIASTDTQYF
TGCGCCAGCAGTTCGGGACTAGCGGGGGGGATCGCTAGCACAGATACGCAGTATTTT
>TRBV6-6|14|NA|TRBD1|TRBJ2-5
CASSQGAGGETQYF
TGTGCCAGCAGTCAAGGGGCAGGGGGCGAGACCCAGTACTTC
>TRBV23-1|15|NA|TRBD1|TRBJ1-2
CASSQGAGGAYGYTF
TGCGCCAGCAGTCAAGGAGCAGGGGGCGCCTATGGCTACACCTTC
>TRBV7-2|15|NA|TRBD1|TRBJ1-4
CASSPTQGANEKLFF
TGTGCCAGCAGCCCGACACAGGGGGCAAATGAAAAACTGTTTTTT
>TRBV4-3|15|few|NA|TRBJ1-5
CASSQAWDGPKPQHF
TGCGCCAGCAGCCAGGCCTGGGACGGCCCAAAGCCCCAGCATTTT
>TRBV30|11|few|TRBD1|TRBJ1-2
CAWGTEDGYTF
TGTGCTTGGGGGACAGAAGATGGCTACACCTTC
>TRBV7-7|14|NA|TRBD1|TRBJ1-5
CASSGQGVNQPQHF
TGTGCCAGCAGTGGACAGGGGGTCAATCAGCCCCAGCATTTT
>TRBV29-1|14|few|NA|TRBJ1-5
CSVAGRGSNQPQHF
TGCAGCGTTGCTGGCCGGGGGAGCAATCAGCCCCAGCATTTT
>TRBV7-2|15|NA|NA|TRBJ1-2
CASSLDLLVIDGYTF
TGTGCCAGCAGCTTAGACCTCCTTGTCATCGATGGCTACACCTTC
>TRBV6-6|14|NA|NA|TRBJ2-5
CASSMGPGGETQYF
TGTGCCAGCAGTATGGGACCGGGCGGGGAGACCCAGTACTTC
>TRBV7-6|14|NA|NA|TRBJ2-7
CASSLALGAYEQYF
TGTGCCAGCAGCTTAGCTCTGGGGGCCTACGAGCAGTACTTC